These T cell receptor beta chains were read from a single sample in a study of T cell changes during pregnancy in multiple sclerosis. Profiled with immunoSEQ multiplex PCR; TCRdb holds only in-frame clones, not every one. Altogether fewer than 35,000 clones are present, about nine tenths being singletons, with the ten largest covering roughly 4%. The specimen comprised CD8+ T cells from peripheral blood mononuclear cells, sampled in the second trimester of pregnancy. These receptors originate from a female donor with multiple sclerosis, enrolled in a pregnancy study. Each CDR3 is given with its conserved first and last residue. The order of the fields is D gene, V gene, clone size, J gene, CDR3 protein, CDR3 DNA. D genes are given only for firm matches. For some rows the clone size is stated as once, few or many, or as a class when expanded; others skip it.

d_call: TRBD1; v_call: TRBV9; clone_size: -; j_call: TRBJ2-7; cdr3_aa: CASSVGTDPFYEQYF; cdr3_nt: TGTGCCAGCAGCGTCGGGACAGATCCCTTCTACGAGCAGTACTTC
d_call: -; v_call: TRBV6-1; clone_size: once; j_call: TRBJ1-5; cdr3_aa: CASRGDNQPQHF; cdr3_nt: TGTGCCAGCAGGGGAGACAATCAGCCCCAGCATTTT
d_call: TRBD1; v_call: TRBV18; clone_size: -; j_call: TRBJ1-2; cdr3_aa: CASSPFRDRRNYGYTF; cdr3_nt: TGTGCCAGCTCACCATTCCGGGACAGGCGAAACTATGGCTACACCTTC
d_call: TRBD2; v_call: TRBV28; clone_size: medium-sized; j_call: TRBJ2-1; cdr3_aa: CASSSSSSGEPYNEQFF; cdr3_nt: TGTGCCAGCAGTTCCTCATCTAGCGGGGAGCCCTACAATGAGCAGTTCTTC
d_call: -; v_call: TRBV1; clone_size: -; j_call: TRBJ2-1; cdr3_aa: CTSSQGGWFKVRLAETNEQFF; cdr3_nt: TGCACCAGCAGCCAAGGAGGGTGGTTTAAGGTAAGACTAGCGGAAACCAATGAGCAGTTCTTC
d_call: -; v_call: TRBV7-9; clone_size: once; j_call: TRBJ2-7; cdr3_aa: CASSLPGEQYF; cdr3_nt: TGTGCCAGCAGCCTCCCAGGAGAGCAGTACTTC
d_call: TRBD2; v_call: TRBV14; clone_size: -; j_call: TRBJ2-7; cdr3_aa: CASSQALAGRYF; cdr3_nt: TGTGCCAGCAGCCAAGCATTAGCGGGAAGGTACTTC
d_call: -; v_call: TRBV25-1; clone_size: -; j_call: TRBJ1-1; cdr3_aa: CASSEKRQGGTEAFF; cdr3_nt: TGTGCCAGCAGTGAGAAACGGCAGGGAGGCACTGAAGCTTTCTTT
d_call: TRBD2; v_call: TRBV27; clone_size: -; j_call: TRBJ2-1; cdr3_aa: CASSFSAGELGNEQFF; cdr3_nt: TGTGCCAGCAGTTTTTCCGCGGGAGAACTTGGCAATGAGCAGTTCTTC
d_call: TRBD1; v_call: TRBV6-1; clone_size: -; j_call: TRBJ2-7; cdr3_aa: CASRPGQGFYEQYF; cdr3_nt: TGTGCCAGCAGACCGGGACAGGGTTTTTACGAGCAGTACTTC
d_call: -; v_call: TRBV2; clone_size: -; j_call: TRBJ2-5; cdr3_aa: CASSEERAQETQYF; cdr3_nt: TGTGCCAGCAGTGAGGAGCGGGCCCAAGAGACCCAGTACTTC
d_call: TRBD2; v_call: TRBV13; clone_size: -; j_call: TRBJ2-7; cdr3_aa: CASSLAGGDYEQYF; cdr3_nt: TGTGCCAGCAGCTTAGCCGGGGGGGACTACGAGCAGTACTTC
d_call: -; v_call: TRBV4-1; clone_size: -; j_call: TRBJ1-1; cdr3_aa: CASSQLQGSEAFF; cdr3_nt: TGCGCCAGCAGCCAGCTACAGGGATCTGAAGCTTTCTTT
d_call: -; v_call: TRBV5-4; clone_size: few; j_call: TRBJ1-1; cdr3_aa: CASSPRQNTEAFF; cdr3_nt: TGTGCCAGCAGCCCTCGACAAAACACTGAAGCTTTCTTT
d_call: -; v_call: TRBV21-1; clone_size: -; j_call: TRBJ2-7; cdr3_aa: CASSKATTRPTDFYEQYF; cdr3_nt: TGTGCCAGCAGCAAAGCTACCACACGCCCGACAGATTTCTACGAGCAGTACTTC
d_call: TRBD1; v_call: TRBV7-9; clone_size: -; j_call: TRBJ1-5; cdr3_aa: CASSPGQGVQPQHF; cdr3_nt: TGTGCCAGCAGCCCGGGACAGGGGGTCCAGCCCCAGCATTTT
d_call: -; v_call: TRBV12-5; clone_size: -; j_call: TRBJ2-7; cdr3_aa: CASGLGGSYEQYF; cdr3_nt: TGTGCTAGTGGTTTGGGCGGCTCCTACGAGCAGTACTTC
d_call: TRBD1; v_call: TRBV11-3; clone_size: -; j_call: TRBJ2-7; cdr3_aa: CASSFGTGNEQYF; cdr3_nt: TGTGCCAGCAGCTTCGGGACAGGGAACGAGCAGTACTTC
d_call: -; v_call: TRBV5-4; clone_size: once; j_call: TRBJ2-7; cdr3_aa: CASSLGAGSAYEQYF; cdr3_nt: TGTGCCAGCAGCTTGGGGGCAGGGTCGGCCTACGAGCAGTACTTC
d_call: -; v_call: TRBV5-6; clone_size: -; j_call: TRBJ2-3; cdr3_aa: CASSLSLADTDTQYF; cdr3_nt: TGTGCCAGCAGCTTGTCTTTGGCGGACACAGATACGCAGTATTTT
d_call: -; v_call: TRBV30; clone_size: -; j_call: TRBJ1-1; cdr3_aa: CAWTYYSGTSNTEAFF; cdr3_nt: TGTGCCTGGACCTACTACTCCGGGACTTCCAACACTGAAGCTTTCTTT
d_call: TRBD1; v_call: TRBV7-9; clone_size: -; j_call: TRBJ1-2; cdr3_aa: CASSSPGQGYGYTF; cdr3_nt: TGTGCCAGCAGCAGTCCGGGACAGGGCTATGGCTACACCTTC
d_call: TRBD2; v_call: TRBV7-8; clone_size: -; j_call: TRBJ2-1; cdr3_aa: CASRREGYEQFF; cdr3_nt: TGTGCCAGCAGACGGGAGGGTTACGAGCAGTTCTTC
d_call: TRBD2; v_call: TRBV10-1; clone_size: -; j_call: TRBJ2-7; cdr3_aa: CASSEGLAVEQYF; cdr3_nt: TGCGCCAGCAGTGAAGGACTAGCGGTCGAGCAGTACTTC
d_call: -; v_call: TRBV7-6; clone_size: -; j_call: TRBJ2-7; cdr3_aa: CASSLYRVSYEQYF; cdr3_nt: TGTGCCAGCAGCTTGTACAGGGTGTCGTACGAGCAGTACTTC
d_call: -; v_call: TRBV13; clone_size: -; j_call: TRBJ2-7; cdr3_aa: CASSPRLESSYEQYF; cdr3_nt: TGTGCCAGCAGCCCGAGGCTGGAGTCGTCCTACGAGCAGTACTTC
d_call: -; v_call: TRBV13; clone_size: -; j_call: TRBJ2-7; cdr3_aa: CASAGGAEQYF; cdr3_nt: TGTGCCAGCGCCGGCGGGGCCGAGCAGTACTTC
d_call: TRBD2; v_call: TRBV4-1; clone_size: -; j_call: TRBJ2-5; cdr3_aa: CASSQPSGIETQYF; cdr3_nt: TGCGCCAGCAGCCAGCCTAGCGGGATAGAGACCCAGTACTTC
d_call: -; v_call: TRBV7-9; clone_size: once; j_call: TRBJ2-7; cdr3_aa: CASSSPRATYEQYF; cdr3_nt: TGTGCCAGCAGCTCCCCGAGGGCTACCTACGAGCAGTACTTC
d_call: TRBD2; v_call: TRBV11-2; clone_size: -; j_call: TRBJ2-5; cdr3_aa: CASSLGPSGGETQYF; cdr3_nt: TGTGCCAGCAGCTTAGGTCCTAGCGGGGGAGAGACCCAGTACTTC
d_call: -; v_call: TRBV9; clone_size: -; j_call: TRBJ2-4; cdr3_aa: CASSVGLSPDIQYF; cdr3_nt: TGTGCCAGCAGCGTAGGGTTATCTCCGGACATTCAGTACTTC
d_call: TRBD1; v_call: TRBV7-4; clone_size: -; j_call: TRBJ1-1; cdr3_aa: CASSDFPGQGIPSGNTEAFF; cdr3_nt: TGTGCCAGCAGCGATTTCCCGGGACAGGGAATTCCTTCGGGGAACACTGAAGCTTTCTTT
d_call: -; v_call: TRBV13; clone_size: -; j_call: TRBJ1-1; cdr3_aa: CASSLMGGHSAEAFF; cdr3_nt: TGTGCCAGCAGCTTGATGGGGGGGCATTCGGCTGAAGCTTTCTTT
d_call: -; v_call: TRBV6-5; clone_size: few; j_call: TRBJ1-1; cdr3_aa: CASSYGGTEAFF; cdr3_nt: TGTGCCAGCAGTTACGGGGGGACTGAAGCTTTCTTT
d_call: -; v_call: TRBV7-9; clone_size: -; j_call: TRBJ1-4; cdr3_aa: CASSSTGGSTNEKLFF; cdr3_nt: TGTGCCAGCAGCTCCACGGGGGGATCGACTAATGAAAAACTGTTTTTT
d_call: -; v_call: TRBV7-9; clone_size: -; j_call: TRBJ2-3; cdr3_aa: CASSLALAGTDTQYF; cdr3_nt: TGTGCCAGCAGCTTAGCTCTGGCAGGGACAGATACGCAGTATTTT
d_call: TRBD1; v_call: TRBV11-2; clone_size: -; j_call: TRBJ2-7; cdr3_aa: CASSLGTGYEQYF; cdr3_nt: TGTGCCAGCAGCTTAGGGACAGGCTACGAGCAGTACTTC
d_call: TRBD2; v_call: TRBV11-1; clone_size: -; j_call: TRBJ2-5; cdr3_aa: CASSLGTSGYQETQYF; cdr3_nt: TGTGCCAGCAGCTTAGGGACTAGCGGGTACCAAGAGACCCAGTACTTC
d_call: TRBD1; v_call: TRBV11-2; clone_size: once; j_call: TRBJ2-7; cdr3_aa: CASSLVTGGPRYEQYF; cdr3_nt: TGTGCCAGCAGCTTGGTAACAGGGGGACCGAGGTACGAGCAGTACTTC
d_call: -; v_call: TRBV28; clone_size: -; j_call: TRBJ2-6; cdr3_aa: CATKNNSGANVLTF; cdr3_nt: TGTGCCACCAAAAACAATTCTGGGGCCAACGTCCTGACTTTC
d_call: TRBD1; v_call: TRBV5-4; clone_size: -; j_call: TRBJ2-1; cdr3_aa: CASSAGTGGPDEQFF; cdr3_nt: TGTGCCAGCAGTGCCGGGACAGGGGGGCCGGATGAGCAGTTCTTC
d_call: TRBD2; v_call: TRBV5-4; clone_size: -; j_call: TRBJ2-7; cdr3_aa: CASSYQAGELVYEQYF; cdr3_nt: TGTGCCAGCAGCTACCAAGCGGGAGAATTAGTGTACGAGCAGTACTTC
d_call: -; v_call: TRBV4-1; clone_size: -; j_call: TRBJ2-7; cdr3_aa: CASSLVDEDIYEQYF; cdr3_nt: TGCGCCAGCAGCCTAGTTGATGAGGACATCTACGAGCAGTACTTC
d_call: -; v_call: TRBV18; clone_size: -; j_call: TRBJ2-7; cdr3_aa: CASSPPERASYEQYF; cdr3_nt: TGTGCCAGCTCACCACCTGAGCGGGCCTCCTACGAGCAGTACTTC
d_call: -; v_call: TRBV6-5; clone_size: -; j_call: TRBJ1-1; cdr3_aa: CASSYSWVGMNTEAFF; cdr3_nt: TGTGCCAGCAGTTACTCGTGGGTGGGCATGAACACTGAAGCTTTCTTT
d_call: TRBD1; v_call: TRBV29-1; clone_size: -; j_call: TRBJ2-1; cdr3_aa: CSVTDREYNEQFF; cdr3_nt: TGCAGCGTGACGGACAGGGAGTACAATGAGCAGTTCTTC
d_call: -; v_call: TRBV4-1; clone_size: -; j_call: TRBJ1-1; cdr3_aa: CASSQGMGNRALYTEAFF; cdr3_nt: TGCGCCAGCAGCCAAGGGATGGGTAACAGGGCTCTGTACACTGAAGCTTTCTTT
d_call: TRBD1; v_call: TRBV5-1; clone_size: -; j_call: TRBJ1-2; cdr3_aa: CASSLAQGDYGYTF; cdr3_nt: TGCGCCAGCAGCTTGGCCCAGGGGGACTATGGCTACACCTTC
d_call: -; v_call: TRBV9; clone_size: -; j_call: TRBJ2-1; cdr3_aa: CASSPRWGRGYNEQFF; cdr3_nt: TGTGCCAGCAGCCCGAGGTGGGGGAGGGGGTACAATGAGCAGTTCTTC
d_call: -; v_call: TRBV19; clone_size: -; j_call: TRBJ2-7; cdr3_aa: CASSIGGLSYEQYF; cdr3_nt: TGTGCCAGTAGTATCGGGGGACTGTCCTACGAGCAGTACTTC
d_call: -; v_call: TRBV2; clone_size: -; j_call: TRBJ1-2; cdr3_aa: CASINGYTF; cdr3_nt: TGTGCCAGCATAAATGGCTACACCTTC
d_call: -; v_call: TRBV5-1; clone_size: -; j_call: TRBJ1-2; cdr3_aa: CASSLLGGQGYTF; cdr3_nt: TGCGCCAGCAGCTTATTAGGGGGTCAAGGCTACACCTTC
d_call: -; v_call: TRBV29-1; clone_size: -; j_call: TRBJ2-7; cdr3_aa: CSVDQGTYEQYF; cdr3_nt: TGCAGCGTTGACCAGGGAACCTACGAGCAGTACTTC